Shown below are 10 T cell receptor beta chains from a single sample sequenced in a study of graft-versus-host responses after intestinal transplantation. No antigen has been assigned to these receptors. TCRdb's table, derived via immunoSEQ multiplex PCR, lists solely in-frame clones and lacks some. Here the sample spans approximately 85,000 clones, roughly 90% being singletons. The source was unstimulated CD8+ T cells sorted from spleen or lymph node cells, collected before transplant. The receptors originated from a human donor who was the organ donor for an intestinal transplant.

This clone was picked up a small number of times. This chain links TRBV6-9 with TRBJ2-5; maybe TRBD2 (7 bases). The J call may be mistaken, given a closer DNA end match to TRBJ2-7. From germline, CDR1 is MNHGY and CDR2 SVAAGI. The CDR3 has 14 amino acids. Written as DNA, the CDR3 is TGTGCCAGCAGTTACGGAGGGGGAGGGTACGAGCAGTACTTC. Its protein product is CASSYGGGGYEQYF.

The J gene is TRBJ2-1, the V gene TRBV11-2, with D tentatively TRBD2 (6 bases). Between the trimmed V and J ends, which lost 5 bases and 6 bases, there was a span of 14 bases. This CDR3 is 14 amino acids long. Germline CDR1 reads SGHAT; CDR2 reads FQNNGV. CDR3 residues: CASSSPLGGNEQFF. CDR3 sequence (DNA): TGTGCCAGCAGCAGCCCTTTGGGGGGCAATGAGCAGTTCTTC. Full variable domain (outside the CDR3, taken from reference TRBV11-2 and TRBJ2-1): EAGVAQSPRYKIIEKRQSVAFWCNPISGHATLYWYQQILGQGPKLLIQFQNNGVVDDSQLPKDRFSAERLKGVDSTLKIQPAKLEDSAVYLCASSSPLGGNEQFFGPGTRLTVL.

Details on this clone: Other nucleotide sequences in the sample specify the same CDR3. CDR3 residues: CASSGGDQPQHF. DNA for the CDR3: TGTGCCAGCAGTGGAGGGGATCAGCCCCAGCATTTT. The chain couples TRBV6-1 to TRBJ1-5, with D possibly TRBD1 on 5 matching bases. The V end lost 4 bases, the J end lost 5 bases, and 6 bases lay between the germline ends. The germline V gene encodes CDR1 MNHNS and CDR2 SASEGT. This CDR3 region has 12 residues.

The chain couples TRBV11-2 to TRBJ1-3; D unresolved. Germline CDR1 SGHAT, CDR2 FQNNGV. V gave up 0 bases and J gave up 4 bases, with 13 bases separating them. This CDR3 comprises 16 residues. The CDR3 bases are TGTGCCAGCAGCTTAGATAGCTCCGTGGGAGGAAACACCATATATTTT. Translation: CASSLDSSVGGNTIYF.

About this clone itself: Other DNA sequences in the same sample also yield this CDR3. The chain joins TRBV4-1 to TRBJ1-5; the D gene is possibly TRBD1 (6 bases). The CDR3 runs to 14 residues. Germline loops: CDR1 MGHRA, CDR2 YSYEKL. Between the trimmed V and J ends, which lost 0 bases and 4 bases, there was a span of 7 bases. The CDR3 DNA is TGCGCCAGCAGCCAAGAAGGGGGAAATCAGCCCCAGCATTTT. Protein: CASSQEGGNQPQHF.

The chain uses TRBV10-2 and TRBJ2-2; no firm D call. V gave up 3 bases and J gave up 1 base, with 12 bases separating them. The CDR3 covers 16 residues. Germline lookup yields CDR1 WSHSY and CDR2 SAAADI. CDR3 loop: CASSDGTHLNTGELFF. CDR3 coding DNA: TGCGCCAGCAGTGATGGCACCCACTTGAACACCGGGGAGCTGTTTTTT.

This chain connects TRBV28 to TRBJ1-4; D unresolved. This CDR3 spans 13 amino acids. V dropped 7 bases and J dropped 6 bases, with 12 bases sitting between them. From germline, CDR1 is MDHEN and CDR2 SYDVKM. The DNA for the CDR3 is TGTGCCAGCAAGAGGAGGGCATATGAAAAACTGTTTTTT. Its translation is CASKRRAYEKLFF.

The CDR3 sequence is CASSAAGDNQPQHF. CDR3 bases: TGCGCCAGCAGTGCAGCGGGGGATAATCAGCCCCAGCATTTT. This chain connects TRBV4-1 to TRBJ1-5; TRBD1 might be the D (5 bases). The CDR3 covers 14 residues. The germline V gene has CDR1 MGHRA and CDR2 YSYEKL. Trimming took 6 bases from V and 4 from J, leaving 13 bases between them.

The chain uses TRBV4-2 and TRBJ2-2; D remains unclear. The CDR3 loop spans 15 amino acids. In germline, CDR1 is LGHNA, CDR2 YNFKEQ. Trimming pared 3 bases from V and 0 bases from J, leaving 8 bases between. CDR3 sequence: CASSQNSANTGELFF. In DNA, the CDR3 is TGTGCCAGCAGCCAGAATTCCGCGAACACCGGGGAGCTGTTTTTT.

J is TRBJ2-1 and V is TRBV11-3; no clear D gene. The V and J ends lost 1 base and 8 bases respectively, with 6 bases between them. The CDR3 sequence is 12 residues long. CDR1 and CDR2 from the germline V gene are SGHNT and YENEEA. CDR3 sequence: CASSLALHEQFF. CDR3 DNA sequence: TGTGCCAGCAGCTTAGCCCTACATGAGCAGTTCTTC.